A selection of T cell receptor beta chains follows, all from one sample in a study of cytomegalovirus exposure and HLA in healthy donors. Clones were sequenced by immunoSEQ multiplex PCR, and TCRdb holds only the in-frame ones, with some missing. Its table lists under 130,000 clones. Sequencing was performed on PBMCs. The receptors originated from a man aged 35 to 55 in good health and CMV-seronegative. Both conserved end residues are part of each CDR3. A D gene is named only where the DNA matches it firmly.

CDR3 DNA | CDR3 protein | J gene | D gene | V gene
TGTGCCAGCAGCTTAGAGGCAGGCGGGGGAAATCAGCCCCAGCATTTT | CASSLEAGGGNQPQHF | TRBJ1-5 | . | TRBV7-6
TGTGCCAGCAGAGCAGACAGGTTTGATACGCAGTATTTT | CASRADRFDTQYF | TRBJ2-3 | . | TRBV2
TGTGCCAGCAGGTTGAAGGGACTAGCACAAGAGACCCAGTACTTC | CASRLKGLAQETQYF | TRBJ2-5 | TRBD2 | TRBV5-4
TGCGCCAGCAGCTTCCCAGGGTCCGTCCGGGCCGAGGACACCATATATTTT | CASSFPGSVRAEDTIYF | TRBJ1-3 | . | TRBV5-1
TGTGCCAGCAAGACAGGGGCAAGCAATCAGCCCCAGCATTTT | CASKTGASNQPQHF | TRBJ1-5 | TRBD1 | TRBV27
TGTGCCAGCAGTTTGTTAGCGGGAGCCTACAATGAGCAGTTCTTC | CASSLLAGAYNEQFF | TRBJ2-1 | TRBD2 | TRBV27
TGTGCCAGCAGGACGGACTATAGCAATCAGCCCCAGCATTTT | CASRTDYSNQPQHF | TRBJ1-5 | . | TRBV2
TGTGCCAGCAGTACCCCGGGACTATCCTACGAGCAGTACTTC | CASSTPGLSYEQYF | TRBJ2-7 | TRBD2 | TRBV27
TGTGCCAGCAGCCAGGGACAGGGGAGACCCTACGAGCAGTACTTC | CASSQGQGRPYEQYF | TRBJ2-7 | TRBD1 | TRBV2
TGCGCCAGCAGCTTGATACAGGGGGACACTGAAGCTTTCTTT | CASSLIQGDTEAFF | TRBJ1-1 | TRBD1 | TRBV5-1
TGTGCCAGCAGTGAAGCAACAGGGGCTAGGGAGCAGTACTTC | CASSEATGAREQYF | TRBJ2-7 | TRBD1 | TRBV6-1
TGTGCCAGCAGCCCCCGGGACAGGAGCTCCTACGAGCAGTACTTC | CASSPRDRSSYEQYF | TRBJ2-7 | TRBD1 | TRBV5-8
TGTGCCAGCAGTGACAAGCGGGAGACAGATACGCAGTATTTT | CASSDKRETDTQYF | TRBJ2-3 | TRBD2 | TRBV6-4
TGCGCCAGCAGCTTGGGGGACAGGGGAAATGGCTACACCTTC | CASSLGDRGNGYTF | TRBJ1-2 | TRBD1 | TRBV5-1
TGTGCCAGCAGCTTGGAAGACAGGGGGTTCAATGAGCAGTTCTTC | CASSLEDRGFNEQFF | TRBJ2-1 | TRBD1 | TRBV7-9
TGTGCCAGCAGCTTAGTCGACAGGGAGCAGTTCTTC | CASSLVDREQFF | TRBJ2-1 | . | TRBV7-9
TGTGCCAGCAGCTTCCAACGGGGGGACGCCGGGGAGCTGTTTTTT | CASSFQRGDAGELFF | TRBJ2-2 | TRBD2 | TRBV5-4
TGTGCCAGCTCACCACAGGGGATCACAGATACGCAGTATTTT | CASSPQGITDTQYF | TRBJ2-3 | . | TRBV18
TGTGCCAGCAGCGACCCTAGCGGGAGCCACAATGAGCAGTTCTTC | CASSDPSGSHNEQFF | TRBJ2-1 | TRBD2 | TRBV9
TGTGCCAGCAGCTTGGTGGGGACAAACTACGAGCAGTACTTC | CASSLVGTNYEQYF | TRBJ2-7 | . | TRBV5-4
TGCGCCAGCAGCTCTCGCGTGACAGGGGGTTACGAGCAGTACTTC | CASSSRVTGGYEQYF | TRBJ2-7 | TRBD1 | TRBV5-1
TGCAGCGTCGGCGGGACAGGGGGATCTAACTATGGCTACACCTTC | CSVGGTGGSNYGYTF | TRBJ1-2 | TRBD1 | TRBV29-1
TGTGCCAGCAGCTCCGGACTAGCGGCTCAAGAGACCCAGTACTTC | CASSSGLAAQETQYF | TRBJ2-5 | TRBD2 | TRBV7-8
TGTGCCAGCAGCTTAGCTCAGGGCAATCAGCCCCAGCATTTT | CASSLAQGNQPQHF | TRBJ1-5 | . | TRBV7-8
TGTGCCAGTGCCGGGACAGGGTACACCGGGGAGCTGTTTTTT | CASAGTGYTGELFF | TRBJ2-2 | TRBD1 | TRBV19
TGTGCCAGCAGCCCAGCGGACAGCAACCAGCCCCAGCATTTT | CASSPADSNQPQHF | TRBJ1-5 | . | TRBV7-9
TGTGCCAGCAGCGTAGCCACTAGCGGGAGGTCTGGGGAGACCCAGTACTTC | CASSVATSGRSGETQYF | TRBJ2-5 | TRBD2 | TRBV9
TGCAGCGTTGACAGGGAAGAATCACCCCTCCACTTT | CSVDREESPLHF | TRBJ1-6 | . | TRBV29-1
TGTGCCAGCAGTTACTTTTCACCTCGACGGGGTCAGCCCCAGCATTTT | CASSYFSPRRGQPQHF | TRBJ1-5 | . | TRBV6-7